Presented here are 13 T cell receptor beta chains from one specimen sequenced in a study of molecular identifiers for immune sequencing clone quantification. Via MiXCR, TCRdb re-called the PCR reads, giving one row per CDR3 protein. The table includes approximately 90,000 distinct CDR3 sequences, 20% to 30% detected once. Sequenced sample: naive CD8+ T cells from blood, with Jurkat cell RNA spiked in. Subset here: FACS-sorted CD8+CD4-CCR7+CD45RA+ naive T cells. The receptors derive from a human donor in good health. Some libraries in this study had Jurkat cell RNA spiked in.

This clonotype showed up many times. The CDR3 protein is CASSLGLAGITDTQYF. For the CDR3, the DNA is TGTGCCAGCAGCCTGGGACTAGCGGGGATAACAGATACGCAGTATTTT. V is TRBV5-6 and J is TRBJ2-3; 13 bases line up with TRBD2. Germline trimming cut 4 bases from V and 3 bases from J; bases unmatched to any gene: 5. Germline V lookup: CDR1 SGHDT, CDR2 YYEEEE. This CDR3 comprises 16 residues.

This clonotype was found many times. V and J are TRBV7-9 and TRBJ2-5, with 10 bases aligning to TRBD1. V was clipped by 3 bases and J by 5 bases; unmatched bases: 9. CDR3 length: 16 amino acids. Germline CDR1 reads SEHNR; CDR2 reads FQNEAQ (reference sequence). This chain's CDR3 is CASSFSGQGLNETQYF. CDR3 nucleotide sequence: TGTGCCAGCAGCTTTTCGGGACAGGGGTTGAACGAGACCCAGTACTTC.

This clonotype came up many times. The chain couples TRBV19 to TRBJ2-1; TRBD2 aligns across 7 bases. After removal of 7 bases from V and 8 bases from J, the junction contained 8 bases not matched to a gene. Per germline, CDR1 LNHDA and CDR2 SQIVND (reference sequence). This CDR3 is built from 13 residues. CDR3 loop: CASNSGGVDEQFF. The CDR3, as DNA: TGTGCCAGTAATTCGGGGGGAGTCGATGAGCAGTTCTTC.

In regard to this clonotype: This may be a read error, as it is one base from a much larger clone. The chain couples TRBV7-9 to TRBJ2-7; D is tentatively TRBD1 or TRBD2 (5 bases each). Germline V gene lookup returns CDR1 SEHNR and CDR2 FQNEAQ (reference sequence). The CDR3 has 14 amino acids. This CDR3 reads CASSLYGDPYEQHF. As DNA, the CDR3 is TGTGCCAGCAGCTTATACGGGGACCCCTACGAGCAGCACTTC.

This clonotype was observed at least ten times. The chain recombines TRBV29-1 with TRBJ2-6; 9 bases map to TRBD1. The CDR3 totals 15 residues. Trimming took 5 bases from V and 0 from J; bases not matched to a gene: 2. The germline V gene encodes CDR1 SQVTM and CDR2 ANQGSEA. CDR3 residues: CSVWDRDSGANVLTF. In nucleotides, the CDR3 is TGCAGCGTTTGGGACAGGGACTCTGGGGCCAACGTCCTGACTTTC. Variable domain in full (rest from reference TRBV29-1 and TRBJ2-6): SAVISQKPSRDICQRGTSLTIQCQVDSQVTMMFWYRQQPGQSLTLIATANQGSEATYESGFVIDKFPISRPNLTFSTLTVSNMSPEDSSIYLCSVWDRDSGANVLTFGAGSRLTVL.

Of note for this clonotype: Mismatch with germline at one junction end may stem from a read error. The chain links TRBV28 to TRBJ1-6; D is ambiguous. CDR1 and CDR2 from the germline V gene are MDHEN and SYDVKM. CDR3 size: 15 residues. The CDR3 sequence: CARRPRSLFHSPLPF. In DNA form, the CDR3 reads TGTGCCCGCCGCCCTCGGAGCCTATTTCATTCCCCCCTCCCCTTT.

This clonotype was found many times. This chain joins TRBV19 and TRBJ1-1; no reliable D call. CDR1 and CDR2 from the germline V gene are LNHDA and SQIVND (reference sequence). The CDR3 consists of 13 residues. The V and J ends lost 4 bases and 2 bases respectively, with 8 bases between them. The CDR3 protein is CASSTIYNTEAFF. CDR3 bases: TGTGCCAGTAGTACCATATACAACACTGAAGCTTTCTTT.

A remark on this clonotype: With a much larger clone just one base away, this may be a read error. The rearrangement uses TRBV6-1 and TRBJ1-5, with TRBD1 as a possible D gene (5 bases). This CDR3 is built from 12 residues. Germline V gene data show CDR1 as MNHNS and CDR2 as SASEGT. Deletions cut 8 bases from V and 9 bases from J, with 14 bases between. The CDR3 is CASGRAALPQHF. The CDR3, as DNA: TGTGCCAGCGGCAGGGCGGCTCTGCCCCAGCATTTT.

In the case of this clonotype: Given a much more abundant clone one base away, this may be a read error. V gene TRBV25-1 combines with J gene TRBJ2-1, with D unclear. The CDR3 is made up of 12 amino acids. The germline V gene encodes CDR1 MGHDK and CDR2 SYGVNS. The CDR3 is CAGSDPLGFWFF. CDR3 in DNA: TGTGCCGGCAGTGACCCTCTAGGTTTTTGGTTCTTC.

This clonotype came up a few times. V and J are TRBV12-3 or TRBV12-4 and TRBJ2-5; TRBD2 aligns across 8 bases. V lost 5 bases to trimming and J lost 5 bases; unmatched junction nucleotides: 13. The CDR3 has 16 residues. The CDR3 coding sequence is TGTGCCAGCAGTACCGCGTACGGGGGGGCTTGGGAGACCCAGTACTTC. It encodes CASSTAYGGAWETQYF.

This chain joins TRBV27 and TRBJ2-1, with a possible D match to TRBD2 (6 bases). This CDR3 comprises 16 residues. Trimming removed 4 bases from V and 0 bases from J, with 13 bases in between. The germline V gene encodes CDR1 MNHEY and CDR2 SMNVEV (reference sequence). The CDR3 is CASSSSATSSYNEQFF. The CDR3 nucleotides are TGTGCCAGCAGTTCTAGCGCGACGAGCTCCTACAATGAGCAGTTCTTC.

This clonotype was seen repeatedly, ten times or more. This chain joins TRBV29-1 and TRBJ1-1, with a possible D match to TRBD1 (5 bases). Looked up from germline, CDR1 is SQVTM and CDR2 is ANQGSEA. Trimming left V 6 bases short and J 2 bases short, with 13 bases between. The CDR3 consists of 13 residues. The CDR3 protein is CSVGTGHNTEAFF. As DNA, the CDR3 is TGCAGCGTGGGCACAGGACATAACACTGAAGCTTTCTTT.

This clonotype was counted many times. This rearrangement joins TRBV2 to TRBJ2-3; D perhaps matches TRBD1 (6 bases). This CDR3 comprises 14 residues. V lost 7 bases and J lost 0, with 11 bases in between. The germline V gene encodes CDR1 SNHLY and CDR2 FYNNEI. CDR3 DNA sequence: TGTGCCAGCACCGACAGGACTAGCACAGATACGCAGTATTTT. It is translated as CASTDRTSTDTQYF. Full variable domain (rest looked up from reference TRBV2 and TRBJ2-3): EPEVTQTPSHQVTQMGQEVILRCVPISNHLYFYWYRQILGQKVEFLVSFYNNEISEKSEIFDDQFSVERPDGSNFTLKIRSTKLEDSAMYFCASTDRTSTDTQYFGPGTRLTVL.